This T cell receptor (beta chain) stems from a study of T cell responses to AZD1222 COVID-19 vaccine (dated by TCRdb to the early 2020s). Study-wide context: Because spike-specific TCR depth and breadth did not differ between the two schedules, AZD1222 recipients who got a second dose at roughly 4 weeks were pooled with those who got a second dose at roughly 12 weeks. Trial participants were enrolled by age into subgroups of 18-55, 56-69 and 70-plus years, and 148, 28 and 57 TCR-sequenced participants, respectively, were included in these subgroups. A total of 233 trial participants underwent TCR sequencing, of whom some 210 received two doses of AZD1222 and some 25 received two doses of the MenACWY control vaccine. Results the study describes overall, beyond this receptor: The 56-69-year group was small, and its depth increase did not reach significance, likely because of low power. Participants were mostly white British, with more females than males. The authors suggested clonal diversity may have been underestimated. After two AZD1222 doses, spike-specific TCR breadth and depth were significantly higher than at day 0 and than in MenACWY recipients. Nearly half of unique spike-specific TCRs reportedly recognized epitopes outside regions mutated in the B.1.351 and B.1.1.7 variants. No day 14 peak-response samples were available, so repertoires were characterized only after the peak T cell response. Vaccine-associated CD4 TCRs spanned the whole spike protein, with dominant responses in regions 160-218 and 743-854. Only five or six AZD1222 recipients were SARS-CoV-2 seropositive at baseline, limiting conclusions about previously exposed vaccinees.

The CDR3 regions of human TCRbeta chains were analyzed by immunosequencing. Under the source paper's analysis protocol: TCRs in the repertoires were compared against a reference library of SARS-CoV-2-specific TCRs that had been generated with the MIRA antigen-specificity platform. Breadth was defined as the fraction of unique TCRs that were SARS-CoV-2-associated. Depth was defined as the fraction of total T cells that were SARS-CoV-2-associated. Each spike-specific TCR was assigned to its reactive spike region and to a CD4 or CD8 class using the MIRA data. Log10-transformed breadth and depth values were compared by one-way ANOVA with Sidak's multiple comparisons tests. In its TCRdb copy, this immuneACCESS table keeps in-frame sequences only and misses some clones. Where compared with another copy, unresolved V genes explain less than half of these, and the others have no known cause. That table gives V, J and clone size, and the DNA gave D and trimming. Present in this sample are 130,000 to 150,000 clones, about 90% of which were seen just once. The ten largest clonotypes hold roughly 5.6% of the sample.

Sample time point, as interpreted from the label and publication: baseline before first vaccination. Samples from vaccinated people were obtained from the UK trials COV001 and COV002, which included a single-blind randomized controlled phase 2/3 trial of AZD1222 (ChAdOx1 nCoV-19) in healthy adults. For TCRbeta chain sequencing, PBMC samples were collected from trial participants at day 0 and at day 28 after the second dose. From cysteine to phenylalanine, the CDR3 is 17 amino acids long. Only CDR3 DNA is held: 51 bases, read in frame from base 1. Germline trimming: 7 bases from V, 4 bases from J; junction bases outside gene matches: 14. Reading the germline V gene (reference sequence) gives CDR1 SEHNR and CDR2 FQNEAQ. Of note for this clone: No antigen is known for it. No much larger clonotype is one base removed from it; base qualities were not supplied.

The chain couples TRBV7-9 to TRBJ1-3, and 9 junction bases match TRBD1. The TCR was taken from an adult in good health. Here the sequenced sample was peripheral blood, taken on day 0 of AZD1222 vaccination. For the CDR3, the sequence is CASMGQGTPTGGNTIYF. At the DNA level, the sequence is TGTGCCAGCATGGGACAGGGAACCCCAACGGGCGGAAACACCATATATTTT.